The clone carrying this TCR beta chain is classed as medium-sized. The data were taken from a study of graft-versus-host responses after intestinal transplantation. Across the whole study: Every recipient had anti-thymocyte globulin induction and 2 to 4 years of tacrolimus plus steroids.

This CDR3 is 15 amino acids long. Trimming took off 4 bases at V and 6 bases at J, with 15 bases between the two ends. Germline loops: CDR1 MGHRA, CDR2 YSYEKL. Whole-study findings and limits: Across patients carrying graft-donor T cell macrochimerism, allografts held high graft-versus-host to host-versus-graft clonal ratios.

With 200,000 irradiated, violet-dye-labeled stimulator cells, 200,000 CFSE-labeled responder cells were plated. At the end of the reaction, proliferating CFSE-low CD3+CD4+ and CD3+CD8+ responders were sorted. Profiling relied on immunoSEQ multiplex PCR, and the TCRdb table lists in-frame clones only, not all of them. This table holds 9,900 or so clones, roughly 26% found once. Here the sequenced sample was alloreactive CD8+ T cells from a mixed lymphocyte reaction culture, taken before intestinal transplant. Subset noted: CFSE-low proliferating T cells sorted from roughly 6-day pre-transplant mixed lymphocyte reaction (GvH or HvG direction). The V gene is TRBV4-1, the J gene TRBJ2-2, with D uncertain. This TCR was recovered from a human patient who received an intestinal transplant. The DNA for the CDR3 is TGCGCCAGCAGCCTAACTTATGGAGCTCCCGGGGAGCTGTTTTTT. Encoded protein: CASSLTYGAPGELFF.